This TCR beta chain was sequenced for a study of T cell repertoires in cytomegalovirus infection. Study summary: CMV epitopes, recently identified HLA-C-restricted and well-studied HLA-B-restricted, were used. Findings of the study overall: In two of eight donors, the top clonotype was HLA-C-restricted CMV-specific.

This clonotype was counted between two and nine times. The target antigen is unknown. TCRdb re-called the reads through MiXCR, storing one row per CDR3 protein. The table includes about half a million distinct CDR3 sequences, approximately 42% detected once. Germline V gene data show CDR1 as SGHTA and CDR2 as FQGNSA. Unmatched junction bases numbered 8, after V lost 3 bases and J lost 2 bases. CDR3 size: 16 residues. The sequence was collected from a human donor in good health (CMV status not recorded). Some clones in this sample may be carry-over from other donors' samples. This chain uses TRBV7-2 with TRBJ2-3, with TRBD2 matching over 7 bases. The sample consisted of cultured PBMCs, taken from culture after CMV antigen stimulation. CDR3 nucleotides: TGTGCCAGCAGCTTCGGGGAGGGCCGTGTCACAGATACGCAGTATTTT. Translation: CASSFGEGRVTDTQYF.